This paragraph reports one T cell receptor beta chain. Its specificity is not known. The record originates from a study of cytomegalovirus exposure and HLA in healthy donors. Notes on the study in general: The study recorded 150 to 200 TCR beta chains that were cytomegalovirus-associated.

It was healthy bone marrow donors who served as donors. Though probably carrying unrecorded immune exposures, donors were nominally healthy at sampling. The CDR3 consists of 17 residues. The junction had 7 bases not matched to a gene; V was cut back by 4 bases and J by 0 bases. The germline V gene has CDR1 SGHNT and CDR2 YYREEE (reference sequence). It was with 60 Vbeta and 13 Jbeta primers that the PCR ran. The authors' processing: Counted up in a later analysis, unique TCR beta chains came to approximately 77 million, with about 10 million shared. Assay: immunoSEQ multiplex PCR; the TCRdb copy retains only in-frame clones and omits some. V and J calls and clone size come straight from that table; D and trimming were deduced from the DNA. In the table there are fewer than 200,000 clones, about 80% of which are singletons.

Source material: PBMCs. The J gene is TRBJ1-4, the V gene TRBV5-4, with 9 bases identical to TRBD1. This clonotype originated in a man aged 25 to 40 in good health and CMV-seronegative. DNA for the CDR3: TGTGCCAGCAGCCCTACAGGGGGCGCGACAACTAATGAAAAACTGTTTTTT. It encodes CASSPTGGATTNEKLFF.